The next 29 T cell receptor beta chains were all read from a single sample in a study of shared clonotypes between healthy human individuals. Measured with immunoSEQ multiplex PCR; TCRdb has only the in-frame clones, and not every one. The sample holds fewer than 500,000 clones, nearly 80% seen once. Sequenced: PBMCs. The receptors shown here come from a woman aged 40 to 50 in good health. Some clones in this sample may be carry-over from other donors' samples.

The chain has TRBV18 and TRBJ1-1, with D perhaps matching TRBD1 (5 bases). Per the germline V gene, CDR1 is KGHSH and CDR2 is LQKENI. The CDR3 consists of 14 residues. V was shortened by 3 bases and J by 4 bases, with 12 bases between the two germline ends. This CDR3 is CASSPSGQGTEAFF. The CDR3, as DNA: TGTGCCAGCTCACCTTCCGGGCAGGGCACTGAAGCTTTCTTT.

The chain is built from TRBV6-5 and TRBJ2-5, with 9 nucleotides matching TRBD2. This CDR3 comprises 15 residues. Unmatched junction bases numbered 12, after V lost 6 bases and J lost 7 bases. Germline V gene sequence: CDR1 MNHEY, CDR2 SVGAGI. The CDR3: CASRESLAGSGTQYF. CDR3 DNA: TGTGCCAGCAGGGAAAGCCTAGCGGGATCGGGGACCCAGTACTTC.

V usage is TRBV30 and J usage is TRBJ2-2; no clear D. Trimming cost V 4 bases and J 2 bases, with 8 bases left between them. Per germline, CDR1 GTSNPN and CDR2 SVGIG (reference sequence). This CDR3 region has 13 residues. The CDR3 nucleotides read TGTGCCTGGACAGGCATAAACACCGGGGAGCTGTTTTTT. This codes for CAWTGINTGELFF.

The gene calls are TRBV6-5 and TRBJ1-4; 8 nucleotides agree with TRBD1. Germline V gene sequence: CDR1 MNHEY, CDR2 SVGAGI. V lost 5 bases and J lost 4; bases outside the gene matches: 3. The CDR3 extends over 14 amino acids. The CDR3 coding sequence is TGTGCCAGCAGTAACGACAGGGGTAATGAAAAACTGTTTTTT. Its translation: CASSNDRGNEKLFF.

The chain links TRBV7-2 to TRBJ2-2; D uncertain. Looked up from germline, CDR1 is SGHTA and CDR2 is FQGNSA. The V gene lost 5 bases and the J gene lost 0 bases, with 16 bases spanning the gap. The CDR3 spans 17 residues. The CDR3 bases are TGTGCCAGCAGCCCTCAATTACAGAAACCGAACACCGGGGAGCTGTTTTTT. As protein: CASSPQLQKPNTGELFF.

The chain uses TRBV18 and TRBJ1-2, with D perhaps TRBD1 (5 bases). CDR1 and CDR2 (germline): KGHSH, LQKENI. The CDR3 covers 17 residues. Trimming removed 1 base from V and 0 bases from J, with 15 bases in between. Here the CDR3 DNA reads TGTGCCAGCTCACCACGGATCGCAGGGCGGGCTAACTATGGCTACACCTTC. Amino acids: CASSPRIAGRANYGYTF.

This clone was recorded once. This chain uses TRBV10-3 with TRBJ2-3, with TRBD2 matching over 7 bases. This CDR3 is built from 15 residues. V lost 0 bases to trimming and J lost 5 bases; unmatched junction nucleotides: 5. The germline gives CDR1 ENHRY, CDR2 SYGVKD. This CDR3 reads CAISESRASGDTQYF. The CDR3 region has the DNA TGTGCCATCAGTGAGTCCCGGGCTAGCGGAGATACGCAGTATTTT.

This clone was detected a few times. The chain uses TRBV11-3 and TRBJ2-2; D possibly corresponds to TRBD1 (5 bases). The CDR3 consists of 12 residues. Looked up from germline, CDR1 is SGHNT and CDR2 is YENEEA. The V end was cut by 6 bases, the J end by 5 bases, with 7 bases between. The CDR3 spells CASRPGTGELFF. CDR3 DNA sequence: TGTGCCAGCAGACCAGGGACCGGGGAGCTGTTTTTT.

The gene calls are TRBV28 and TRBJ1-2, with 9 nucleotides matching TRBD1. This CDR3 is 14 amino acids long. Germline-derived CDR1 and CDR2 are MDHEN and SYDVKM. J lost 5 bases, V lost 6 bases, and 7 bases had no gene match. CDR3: CASSTRDRVYGYTF. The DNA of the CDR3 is TGTGCCAGCAGCACCCGGGACAGGGTATATGGCTACACCTTC.

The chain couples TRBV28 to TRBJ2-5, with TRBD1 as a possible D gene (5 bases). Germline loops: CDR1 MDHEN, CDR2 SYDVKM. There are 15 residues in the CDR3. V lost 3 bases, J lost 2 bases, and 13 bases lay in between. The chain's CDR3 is CASSLAPGLQETQYF. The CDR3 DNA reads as TGTGCCAGCAGTTTGGCCCCAGGGTTACAAGAGACCCAGTACTTC.

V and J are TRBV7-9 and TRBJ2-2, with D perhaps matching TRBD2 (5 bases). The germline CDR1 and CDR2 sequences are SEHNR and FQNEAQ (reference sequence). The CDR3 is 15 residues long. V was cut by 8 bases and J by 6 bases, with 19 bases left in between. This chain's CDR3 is CASRAGPAGAGELFF. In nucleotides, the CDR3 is TGTGCCAGCCGTGCCGGGCCGGCCGGGGCCGGGGAGCTGTTTTTT.

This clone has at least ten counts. This CDR3 reads CATSTGLAGTQETQYF. CDR3 DNA sequence: TGTGCCACCAGCACTGGACTAGCGGGCACCCAAGAGACCCAGTACTTC. This sequence joins TRBV15 and TRBJ2-5, with TRBD2 identical over 11 bases. The J segment lost 1 base and the V segment lost 4 bases, leaving 5 bases of the junction unmatched. CDR1 LNHNV and CDR2 YYDKDF come from the germline V gene (reference sequence). CDR3 length equals 16 residues.

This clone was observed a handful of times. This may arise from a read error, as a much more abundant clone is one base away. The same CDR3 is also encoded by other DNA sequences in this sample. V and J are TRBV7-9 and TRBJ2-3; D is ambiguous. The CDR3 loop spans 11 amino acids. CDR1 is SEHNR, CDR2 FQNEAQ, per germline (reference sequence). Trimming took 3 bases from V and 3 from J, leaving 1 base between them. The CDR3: CASSLTDTQYF. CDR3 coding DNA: TGTGCCAGCAGCTTGACAGATACGCAGTATTTT.

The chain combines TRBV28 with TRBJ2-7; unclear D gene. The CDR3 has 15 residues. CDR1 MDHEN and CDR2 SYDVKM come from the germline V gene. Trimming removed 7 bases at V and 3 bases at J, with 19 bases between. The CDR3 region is CASKENKRLDYEQYF. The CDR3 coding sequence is TGTGCCAGCAAGGAGAACAAGCGTCTCGACTACGAGCAGTACTTC.

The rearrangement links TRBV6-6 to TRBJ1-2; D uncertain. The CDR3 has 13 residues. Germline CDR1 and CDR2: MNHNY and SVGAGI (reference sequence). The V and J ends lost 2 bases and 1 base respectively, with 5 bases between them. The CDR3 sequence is CASSYGINYGYTF. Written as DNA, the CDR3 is TGTGCCAGCAGTTACGGCATTAACTATGGCTACACCTTC.

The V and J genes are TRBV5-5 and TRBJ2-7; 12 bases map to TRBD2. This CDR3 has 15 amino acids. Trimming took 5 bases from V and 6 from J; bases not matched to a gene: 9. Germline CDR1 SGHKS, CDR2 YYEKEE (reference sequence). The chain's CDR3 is CASRTLAGGPGEQYF. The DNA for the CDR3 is TGTGCCAGCAGGACCCTAGCGGGAGGGCCCGGCGAGCAGTACTTC. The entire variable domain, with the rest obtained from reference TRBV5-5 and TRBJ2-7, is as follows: DAGVTQSPTHLIKTRGQQVTLRCSPISGHKSVSWYQQVLGQGPQFIFQYYEKEERGRGNFPDRFSARQFPNYSSELNVNALLLGDSALYLCASRTLAGGPGEQYFGPGTRLTVT.

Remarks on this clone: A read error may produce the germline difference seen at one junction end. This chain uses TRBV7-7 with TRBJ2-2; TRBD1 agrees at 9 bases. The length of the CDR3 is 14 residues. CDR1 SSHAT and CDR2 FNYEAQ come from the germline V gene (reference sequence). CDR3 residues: CASSSDRGGGELFF. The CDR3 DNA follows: TGTGCTAGCAGCTCGGACAGGGGCGGCGGGGAGCTGTTTTTT.

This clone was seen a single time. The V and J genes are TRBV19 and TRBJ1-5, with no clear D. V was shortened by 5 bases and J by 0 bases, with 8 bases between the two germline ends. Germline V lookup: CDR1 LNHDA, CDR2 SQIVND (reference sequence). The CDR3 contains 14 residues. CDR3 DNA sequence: TGTGCCAGTAGTGTACAAGATAGCAATCAGCCCCAGCATTTT. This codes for CASSVQDSNQPQHF. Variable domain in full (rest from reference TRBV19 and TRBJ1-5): DGGITQSPKYLFRKEGQNVTLSCEQNLNHDAMYWYRQDPGQGLRLIYYSQIVNDFQKGDIAEGYSVSREKKESFPLTVTSAQKNPTAFYLCASSVQDSNQPQHFGDGTRLSIL.

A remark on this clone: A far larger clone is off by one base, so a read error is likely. The CDR3 nucleotides read TGTGCCAGCCCACCCTGGACAGCCATGAACACTGAAGCTTTCTTT. Its protein is CASPPWTAMNTEAFF. The chain employs TRBV18 and TRBJ1-1, with D perhaps TRBD1 (6 bases). The CDR3 consists of 15 residues. From germline, CDR1 is KGHSH and CDR2 LQKENI.

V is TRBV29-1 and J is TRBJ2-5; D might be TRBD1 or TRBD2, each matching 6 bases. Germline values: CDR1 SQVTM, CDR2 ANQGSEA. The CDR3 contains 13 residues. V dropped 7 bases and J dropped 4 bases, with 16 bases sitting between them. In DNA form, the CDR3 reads TGCAGCGCCACGACGGGGGCCCCAGAGACCCAGTACTTC. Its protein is CSATTGAPETQYF.

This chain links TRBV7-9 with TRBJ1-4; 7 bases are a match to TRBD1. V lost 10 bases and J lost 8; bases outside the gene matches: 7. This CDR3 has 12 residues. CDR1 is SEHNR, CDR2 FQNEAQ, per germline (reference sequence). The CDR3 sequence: CATEGAREKLFF. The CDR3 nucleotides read TGTGCCACGGAGGGGGCGCGCGAAAAACTGTTTTTT. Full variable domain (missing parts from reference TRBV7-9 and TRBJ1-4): DTGVSQNPRHKITKRGQNVTFRCDPISEHNRLYWYRQTLGQGPEFLTYFQNEAQLEKSRLLSDRFSAERPKGSFSTLEIQRTEQGDSAMYLCATEGAREKLFFGSGTQLSVL.

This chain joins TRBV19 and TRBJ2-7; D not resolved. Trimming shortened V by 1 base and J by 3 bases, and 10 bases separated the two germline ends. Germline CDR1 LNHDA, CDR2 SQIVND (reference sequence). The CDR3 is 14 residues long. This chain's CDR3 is CASSIASVNYEQYF. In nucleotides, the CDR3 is TGTGCCAGTAGTATAGCGAGCGTGAACTACGAGCAGTACTTC.

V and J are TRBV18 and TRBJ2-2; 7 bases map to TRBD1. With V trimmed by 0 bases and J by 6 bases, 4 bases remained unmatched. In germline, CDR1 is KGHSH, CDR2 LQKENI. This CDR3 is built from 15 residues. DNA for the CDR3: TGTGCCAGCTCACCACCGACAGGGTTCGCCGGGGAGCTGTTTTTT. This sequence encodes CASSPPTGFAGELFF.

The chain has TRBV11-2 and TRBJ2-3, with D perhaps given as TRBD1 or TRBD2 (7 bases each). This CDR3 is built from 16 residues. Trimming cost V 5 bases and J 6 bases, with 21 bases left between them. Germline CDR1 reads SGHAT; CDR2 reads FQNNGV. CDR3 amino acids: CASSSRQGGRLDTQYF. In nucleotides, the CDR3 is TGTGCCAGCAGCAGCAGACAGGGAGGGAGGTTGGATACGCAGTATTTT.

The CDR3 bases are TGCGCCAGCAGCCAAGTCTGGGACCTCCAAGAGACCCAGTACTTC. Its translation: CASSQVWDLQETQYF. The V call is TRBV4-3, the J call TRBJ2-5; either TRBD1 or TRBD2 may supply D (5 bases each). Germline CDR1 is LGHNA and CDR2 is YSLEER. V shed 1 base and J shed 1 base, with 10 bases lying between them. This CDR3 spans 15 amino acids.

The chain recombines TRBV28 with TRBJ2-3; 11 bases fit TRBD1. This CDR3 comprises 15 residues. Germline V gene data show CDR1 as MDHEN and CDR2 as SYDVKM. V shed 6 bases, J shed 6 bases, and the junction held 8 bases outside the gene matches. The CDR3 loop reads CASSRPGTGGDTQYF. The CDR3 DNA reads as TGTGCCAGCAGCCGGCCCGGGACAGGGGGGGATACGCAGTATTTT.

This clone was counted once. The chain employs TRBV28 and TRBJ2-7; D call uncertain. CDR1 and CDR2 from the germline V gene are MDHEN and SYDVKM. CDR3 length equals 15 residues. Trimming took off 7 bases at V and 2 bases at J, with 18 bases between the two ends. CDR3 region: CASTTRTRRAYEQYF. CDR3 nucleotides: TGTGCCAGCACCACCCGTACGAGACGGGCCTACGAGCAGTACTTC. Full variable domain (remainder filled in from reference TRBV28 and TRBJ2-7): DVKVTQSSRYLVKRTGEKVFLECVQDMDHENMFWYRQDPGLGLRLIYFSYDVKMKEKGDIPEGYSVSREKKERFSLILESASTNQTSMYLCASTTRTRRAYEQYFGPGTRLTVT.

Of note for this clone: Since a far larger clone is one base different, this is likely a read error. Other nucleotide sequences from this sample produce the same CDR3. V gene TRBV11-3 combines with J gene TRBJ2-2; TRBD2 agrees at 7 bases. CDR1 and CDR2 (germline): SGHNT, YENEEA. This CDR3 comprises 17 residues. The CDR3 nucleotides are TGTGCCAGCAGCTCCTCAGCGAGCGGGGAGAACACCGGGGAGTTGTTTTTT. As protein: CASSSSASGENTGELFF. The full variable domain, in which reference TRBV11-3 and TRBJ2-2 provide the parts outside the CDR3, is EAGVVQSPRYKIIEKKQPVAFWCNPISGHNTLYWYLQNLGQGPELLIRYENEEAVDDSQLPKDRFSAERLKGVDSTLKIQPAELGDSAVYLCASSSSASGENTGELFFGEGSRLTVL.

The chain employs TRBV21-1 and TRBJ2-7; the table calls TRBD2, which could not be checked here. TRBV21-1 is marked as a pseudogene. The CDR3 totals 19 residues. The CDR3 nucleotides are TGTGCCAGCAGCATCTTCCTCCCGCCAACCCCCTATAGCTCCTACGAGCAGTACTTC. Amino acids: CASSIFLPPTPYSSYEQYF.